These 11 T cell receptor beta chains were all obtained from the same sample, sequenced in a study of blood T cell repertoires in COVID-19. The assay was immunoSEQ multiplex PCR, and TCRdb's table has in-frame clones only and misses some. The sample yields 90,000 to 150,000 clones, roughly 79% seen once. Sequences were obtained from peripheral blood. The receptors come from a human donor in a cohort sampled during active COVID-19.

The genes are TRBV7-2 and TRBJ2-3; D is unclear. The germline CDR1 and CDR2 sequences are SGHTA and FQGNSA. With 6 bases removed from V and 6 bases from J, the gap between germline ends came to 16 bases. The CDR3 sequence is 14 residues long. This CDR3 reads CASRRGAARDTQYF. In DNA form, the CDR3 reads TGTGCCAGCAGACGCGGCGCGGCCCGGGATACGCAGTATTTT.

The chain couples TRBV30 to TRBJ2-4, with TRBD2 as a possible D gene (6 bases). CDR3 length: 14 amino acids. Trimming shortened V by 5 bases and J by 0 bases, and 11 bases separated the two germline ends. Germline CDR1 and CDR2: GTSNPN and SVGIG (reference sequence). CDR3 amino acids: CAWAAGGAKNIQYF. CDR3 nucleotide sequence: TGTGCCTGGGCCGCCGGGGGAGCCAAAAACATTCAGTACTTC.

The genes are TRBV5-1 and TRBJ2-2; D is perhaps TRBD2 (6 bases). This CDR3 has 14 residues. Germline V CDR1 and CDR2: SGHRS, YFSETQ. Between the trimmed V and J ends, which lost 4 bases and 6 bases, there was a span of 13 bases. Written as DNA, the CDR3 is TGCGCCAGCAGCCGGAGGGGAGAGGCCGGGGAGCTGTTTTTT. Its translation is CASSRRGEAGELFF.

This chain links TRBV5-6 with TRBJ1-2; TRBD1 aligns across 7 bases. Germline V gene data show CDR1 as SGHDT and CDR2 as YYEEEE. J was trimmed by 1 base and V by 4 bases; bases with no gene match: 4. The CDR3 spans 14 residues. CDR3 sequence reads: CASSAGQFNYGYTF. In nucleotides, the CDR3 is TGTGCCAGCAGCGCGGGACAGTTTAACTATGGCTACACCTTC.

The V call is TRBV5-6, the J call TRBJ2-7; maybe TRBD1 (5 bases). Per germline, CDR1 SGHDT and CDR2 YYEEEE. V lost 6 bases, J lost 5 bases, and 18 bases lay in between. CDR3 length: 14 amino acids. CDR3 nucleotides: TGTGCCAGCAACCTCCAGGGAATGGCTCACGAGCAGTACTTC. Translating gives CASNLQGMAHEQYF.

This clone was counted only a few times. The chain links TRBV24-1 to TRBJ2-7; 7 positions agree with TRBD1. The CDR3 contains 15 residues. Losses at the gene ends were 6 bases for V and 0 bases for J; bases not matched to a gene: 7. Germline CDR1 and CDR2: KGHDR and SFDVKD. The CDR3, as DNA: TGTGCCACCAGTTTTTCGACAGGGAGCTCCTACGAGCAGTACTTC. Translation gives CATSFSTGSSYEQYF.

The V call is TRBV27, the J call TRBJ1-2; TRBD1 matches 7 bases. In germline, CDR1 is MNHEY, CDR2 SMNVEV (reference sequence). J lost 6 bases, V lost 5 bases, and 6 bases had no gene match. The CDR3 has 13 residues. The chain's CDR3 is CASSPRQGHGYTF. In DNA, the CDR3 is TGTGCCAGCAGTCCGAGACAGGGTCATGGCTACACCTTC.

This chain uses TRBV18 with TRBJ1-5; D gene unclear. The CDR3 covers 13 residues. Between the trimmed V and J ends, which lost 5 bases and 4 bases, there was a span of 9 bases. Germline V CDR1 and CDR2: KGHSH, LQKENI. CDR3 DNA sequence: TGTGCCAGCTCAGACACCAAGAATCAGCCCCAGCATTTT. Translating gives CASSDTKNQPQHF.

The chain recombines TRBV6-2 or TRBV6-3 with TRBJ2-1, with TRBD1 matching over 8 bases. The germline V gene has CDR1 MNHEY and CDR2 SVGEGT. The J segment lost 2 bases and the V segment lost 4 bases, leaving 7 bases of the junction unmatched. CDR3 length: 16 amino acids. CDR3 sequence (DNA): TGTGCCAGCAGTTCTATTGGGACAGGCGCCTACAATGAGCAGTTCTTC. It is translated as CASSSIGTGAYNEQFF.

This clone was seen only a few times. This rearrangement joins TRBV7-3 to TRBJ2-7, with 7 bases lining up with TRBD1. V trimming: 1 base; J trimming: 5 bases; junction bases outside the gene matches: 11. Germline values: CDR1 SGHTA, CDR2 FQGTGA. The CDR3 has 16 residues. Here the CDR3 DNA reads TGTGCCAGCAGCTTAAGCCCCGGGACAGCTCTCCACGAGCAGTACTTC. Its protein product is CASSLSPGTALHEQYF.

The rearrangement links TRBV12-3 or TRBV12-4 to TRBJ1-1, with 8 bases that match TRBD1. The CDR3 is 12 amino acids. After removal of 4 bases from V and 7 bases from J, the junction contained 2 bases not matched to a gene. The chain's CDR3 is CASSSGQVEAFF. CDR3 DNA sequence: TGTGCCAGCAGTTCGGGACAGGTTGAAGCTTTCTTT.